These 3 T cell receptor beta chains were sequenced from one sample in a study of shared clonotypes between healthy human individuals. The repertoire was sequenced with immunoSEQ multiplex PCR; TCRdb's copy has only in-frame clones and lacks some. The sample has a few hundred thousand clones, roughly 97% seen once. The sample consisted of naive CD4+ T cells sorted from blood. Sample subset: CD45RA+ positively selected. Every receptor here comes from a woman aged 25 to 39 in good health.

The rearrangement uses TRBV11-2 and TRBJ2-4; 9 positions agree with TRBD2. The CDR3 runs 15 residues. Germline values: CDR1 SGHAT, CDR2 FQNNGV. J was trimmed by 9 bases and V by 1 base; bases with no gene match: 7. The CDR3 nucleotides read TGTGCCAGCAGCTTAGTAGCGGGAGATCGAGGCATTCAGTACTTC. Translation gives CASSLVAGDRGIQYF.

This clone was observed once. This chain links TRBV4-1 with TRBJ2-7, with D maybe TRBD2 (6 bases). Germline lookup yields CDR1 MGHRA and CDR2 YSYEKL. This CDR3 spans 14 amino acids. V lost 3 bases and J lost 2, with 11 bases in between. CDR3 in amino acids: CASSHRAGAYEQYF. The CDR3 DNA reads as TGCGCCAGCAGCCATAGAGCGGGCGCCTACGAGCAGTACTTC.

The J gene is TRBJ2-3, the V gene TRBV10-1; TRBD2 aligns across 8 bases. The V segment lost 4 bases and the J segment 7 bases; nucleotides outside the gene matches: 10. The germline gives CDR1 WNHNN, CDR2 SYGVQD (reference sequence). The CDR3 covers 15 residues. The CDR3, as DNA: TGCGCCAGCAGTGGAGGTAGCGGGATATCAAATACGCAGTATTTT. Amino acids: CASSGGSGISNTQYF.